Each of the 4 T cell receptor beta chains below was sequenced from the same sample in a study of blood T cell repertoires in COVID-19. Repertoires were generated with immunoSEQ multiplex PCR, while TCRdb's copy carries only in-frame clones and drops some. The repertoire consists of some 530,000 clones, with 80% to 90% occurring once and the leading ten covering 3.2%. Specimen: peripheral blood. These TCRs come from a human donor in a cohort sampled during active COVID-19.

The chain combines TRBV7-2 with TRBJ2-7; 8 bases fit TRBD2. J was trimmed by 6 bases and V by 5 bases; bases with no gene match: 9. The CDR3 loop spans 14 amino acids. Germline CDR1 and CDR2: SGHTA and FQGNSA. For the CDR3, the DNA is TGTGCCAGCAGCCTACGGGAGGGCCATTTCGAGCAGTACTTC. It codes for CASSLREGHFEQYF. Combining the CDR3 with reference TRBV7-2 and TRBJ2-7 gives the whole variable domain GAGVSQSPSNKVTEKGKDVELRCDPISGHTALYWYRQSLGQGLEFLIYFQGNSAPDKSGLPSDRFSAERTGGSVSTLTIQRTQQEDSAVYLCASSLREGHFEQYFGPGTRLTVT.

The gene calls are TRBV21-1 and TRBJ1-4; no check of the table's D call, TRBD1, against the DNA was made. TRBV21-1 is a recognized pseudogene. The CDR3 spans 15 residues. This CDR3 reads CASSKYRGRGEKLFF. As DNA, the CDR3 is TGTGCCAGCAGCAAGTACAGGGGGCGAGGTGAAAAACTGTTTTTT.

The gene calls are TRBV3-1 (or the pseudogene TRBV3-2) and TRBJ1-1; 7 bases line up with TRBD1. Germline loops: CDR1 LGHDT, CDR2 YNNKEL (reference sequence). The junction had 6 bases not matched to a gene; V was cut back by 7 bases and J by 1 base. The CDR3 length is 14 residues. CDR3 bases: TGTGCCAGCACCGCGGGACAGAGGAACACTGAAGCTTTCTTT. Residues: CASTAGQRNTEAFF.

The chain links TRBV4-2 to TRBJ2-1; the match to TRBD2 covers 15 bases. This CDR3 comprises 19 residues. Germline lookup yields CDR1 LGHNA and CDR2 YNFKEQ. V lost 3 bases and J lost 2; bases outside the gene matches: 8. The CDR3 DNA reads as TGTGCCAGCAGCCAGGCCCCGGGACTAGCGGGGGGAGCCTACAATGAGCAGTTCTTC. Encoded protein: CASSQAPGLAGGAYNEQFF.